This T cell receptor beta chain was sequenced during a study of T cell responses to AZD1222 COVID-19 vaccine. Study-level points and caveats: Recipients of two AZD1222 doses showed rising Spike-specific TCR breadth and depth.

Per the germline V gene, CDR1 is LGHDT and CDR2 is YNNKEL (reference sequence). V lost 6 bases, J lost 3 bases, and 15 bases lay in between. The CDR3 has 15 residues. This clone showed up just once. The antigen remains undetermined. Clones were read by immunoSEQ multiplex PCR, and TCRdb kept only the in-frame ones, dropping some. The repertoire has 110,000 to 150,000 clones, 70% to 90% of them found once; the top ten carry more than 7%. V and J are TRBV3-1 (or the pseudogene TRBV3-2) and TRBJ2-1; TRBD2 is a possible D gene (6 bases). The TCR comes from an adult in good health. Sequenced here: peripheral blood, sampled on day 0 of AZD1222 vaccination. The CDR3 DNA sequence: TGTGCCAGCAGGACCGGGACTGGAAGCTACAATGAGCAGTTCTTC. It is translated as CASRTGTGSYNEQFF.